This T cell receptor (beta chain) originates from a study of blood T cell repertoires in COVID-19. About the research overall: Samples came from the United States, Italy and Spain, spanning acute and convalescent COVID-19.

Germline CDR1 SGDLS, CDR2 YYNGEE. The CDR3 consists of 16 residues. Deletions cut 4 bases from V and 0 bases from J, with 17 bases between. In the authors' workflow: By means of reference gene primer amplification, nucleated cell counts were estimated. This table comes from immunoSEQ multiplex PCR, and its TCRdb copy is limited to in-frame clones, with some not included. The V and J calls and clone size were taken over from that table, and D and trimming were inferred from the DNA. The sample carries hundreds of thousands of clones, approximately 86% recorded once. This sequence originates from an elderly woman with acute or convalescent COVID-19. Input material: peripheral blood. The gene calls are TRBV9 and TRBJ2-7, with TRBD2 as a possible D gene (7 bases). The CDR3 coding sequence is TGTGCCAGCAGCCCGACGGGGGGCACTCACTCCTACGAGCAGTACTTC. This codes for CASSPTGGTHSYEQYF.